The rows below give T cell receptor beta chains drawn from one sample of a study of lymphopenia after photon versus proton radiotherapy. Only in-frame clones appear in the TCRdb table, and some are missing; sequencing was by immunoSEQ multiplex PCR. This table holds 35,000 to 45,000 clones, about 80% found once. The starting material was peripheral blood, obtained from a patient treated with proton-based radiotherapy. The receptors derive from a woman aged 70-85 years with pancreatic cancer. Both conserved end residues are part of each CDR3. The D gene is left open where the match is weak. Only part of the rows carry a size: once, few, many, or a class if the clone is expanded.

J gene: TRBJ1-1
clone size: .
V gene: TRBV6-5
D gene: .
CDR3 protein: CASRGWGNTEAFF
CDR3 DNA: TGTGCCAGCAGGGGGTGGGGGAACACTGAAGCTTTCTTT

J gene: TRBJ2-7
clone size: once
V gene: TRBV21-1
D gene: .
CDR3 protein: CASSNKGRITSYEQYF
CDR3 DNA: TGTGCCAGCAGCAATAAGGGCAGGATAACTTCCTACGAGCAGTACTTC

J gene: TRBJ2-1
clone size: .
V gene: TRBV18
D gene: TRBD2
CDR3 protein: CASSPLAGGDGEQFF
CDR3 DNA: TGTGCCAGCTCACCACTAGCGGGAGGGGACGGTGAGCAGTTCTTC

J gene: TRBJ1-1
clone size: .
V gene: TRBV30
D gene: TRBD1
CDR3 protein: CAWSQGTGLITEAFF
CDR3 DNA: TGTGCCTGGAGTCAAGGGACAGGGTTGATCACTGAAGCTTTCTTT

J gene: TRBJ2-3
clone size: few
V gene: TRBV28
D gene: .
CDR3 protein: CASSLPPTTGLGDTQYF
CDR3 DNA: TGTGCCAGCAGTTTACCCCCCACGACAGGCCTAGGGGATACGCAGTATTTT

J gene: TRBJ1-5
clone size: .
V gene: TRBV18
D gene: .
CDR3 protein: CASNGQSNQPQHF
CDR3 DNA: TGTGCCAGCAACGGACAAAGTAATCAGCCCCAGCATTTT

J gene: TRBJ1-2
clone size: .
V gene: TRBV5-1
D gene: TRBD1
CDR3 protein: CASSSGTGTFYGYTF
CDR3 DNA: TGCGCCAGCAGCTCCGGGACAGGGACCTTCTATGGCTACACCTTC

J gene: TRBJ2-3
clone size: .
V gene: TRBV5-1
D gene: .
CDR3 protein: CASSSLKGATNTDTQYF
CDR3 DNA: TGCGCCAGCAGCTCGCTTAAGGGAGCGACAAACACAGATACGCAGTATTTT

J gene: TRBJ1-4
clone size: .
V gene: TRBV4-3
D gene: TRBD1
CDR3 protein: CASSQDRGTGAYKLFF
CDR3 DNA: TGCGCCAGCAGCCAAGATAGGGGGACAGGGGCGTACAAACTGTTTTTT

J gene: TRBJ2-7
clone size: .
V gene: TRBV4-2
D gene: TRBD2
CDR3 protein: CASSPLSAGAWQYF
CDR3 DNA: TGTGCCAGCAGCCCGCTGTCAGCGGGAGCATGGCAGTACTTC

J gene: TRBJ1-1
clone size: .
V gene: TRBV5-1
D gene: TRBD1
CDR3 protein: CASSLAGGANTEAFF
CDR3 DNA: TGCGCCAGCAGCTTGGCAGGGGGCGCAAACACTGAAGCTTTCTTT

J gene: TRBJ1-1
clone size: few
V gene: TRBV28
D gene: .
CDR3 protein: CASSLSESGTEAFF
CDR3 DNA: TGTGCCAGCAGTTTATCAGAGTCGGGCACTGAAGCTTTCTTT

J gene: TRBJ1-2
clone size: .
V gene: TRBV28
D gene: .
CDR3 protein: CASSSPPLTLYGYTF
CDR3 DNA: TGTGCCAGCAGTTCCCCCCCCCTGACTCTCTATGGCTACACCTTC

J gene: TRBJ2-7
clone size: .
V gene: TRBV6-6
D gene: .
CDR3 protein: CASSASGAYEQYF
CDR3 DNA: TGTGCCAGCAGCGCCTCTGGGGCCTACGAGCAGTACTTC

J gene: TRBJ1-1
clone size: .
V gene: TRBV9
D gene: .
CDR3 protein: CASSGPSPEAFF
CDR3 DNA: TGTGCCAGCAGCGGCCCAAGCCCTGAGGCTTTCTTT

J gene: TRBJ2-2
clone size: .
V gene: TRBV9
D gene: TRBD2
CDR3 protein: CASSVSPAEAAGDNGELFF
CDR3 DNA: TGTGCCAGCAGCGTATCACCCGCAGAGGCTGCGGGAGATAACGGGGAGCTGTTTTTT

J gene: TRBJ1-2
clone size: once
V gene: TRBV5-1
D gene: TRBD1
CDR3 protein: CASSLAPGDSYYGYTF
CDR3 DNA: TGCGCCAGCAGCTTGGCACCCGGGGACAGCTACTATGGCTACACCTTC

J gene: TRBJ2-4
clone size: .
V gene: TRBV4-1
D gene: TRBD2
CDR3 protein: CASSQGLAAKNIQYF
CDR3 DNA: TGCGCCAGCAGCCAAGGACTAGCGGCTAAAAACATTCAGTACTTC

J gene: TRBJ1-3
clone size: .
V gene: TRBV9
D gene: .
CDR3 protein: CASSVGSDDGNTIYF
CDR3 DNA: TGTGCCAGCAGCGTAGGCTCTGATGATGGAAACACCATATATTTT

J gene: TRBJ2-6
clone size: .
V gene: TRBV7-9
D gene: .
CDR3 protein: CASSHGPGRPSGANVLTF
CDR3 DNA: TGTGCCAGCAGCCACGGTCCGGGACGTCCCTCTGGGGCCAACGTCCTGACTTTC

J gene: TRBJ2-4
clone size: .
V gene: TRBV19
D gene: .
CDR3 protein: CASSILGNIQYF
CDR3 DNA: TGTGCCAGTAGTATCTTGGGGAACATTCAGTACTTC

J gene: TRBJ1-3
clone size: .
V gene: TRBV2
D gene: .
CDR3 protein: CASSLLWTPGNTIYF
CDR3 DNA: TGTGCCAGCAGTCTCCTATGGACACCTGGAAACACCATATATTTT

J gene: TRBJ2-7
clone size: .
V gene: TRBV25-1
D gene: .
CDR3 protein: CASAGTGAYEQYF
CDR3 DNA: TGTGCCAGCGCCGGGACGGGAGCCTACGAGCAGTACTTC

J gene: TRBJ2-1
clone size: .
V gene: TRBV27
D gene: .
CDR3 protein: CASSLRSETSPNEQFF
CDR3 DNA: TGTGCCAGCAGTTTACGGTCTGAGACGTCTCCCAATGAGCAGTTCTTC

J gene: TRBJ2-7
clone size: .
V gene: TRBV7-9
D gene: .
CDR3 protein: CASSPPRSYEQYF
CDR3 DNA: TGTGCCAGCAGCCCTCCCCGCTCATACGAGCAGTACTTC

J gene: TRBJ2-1
clone size: few
V gene: TRBV9
D gene: TRBD2
CDR3 protein: CASSGPGTSVMNEQFF
CDR3 DNA: TGTGCCAGCAGCGGACCCGGGACTAGCGTTATGAATGAGCAGTTCTTC

J gene: TRBJ2-2
clone size: .
V gene: TRBV4-3
D gene: .
CDR3 protein: CASSQVSGSGELFF
CDR3 DNA: TGCGCCAGCAGCCAAGTCTCAGGCTCCGGGGAGCTGTTTTTT

J gene: TRBJ1-2
clone size: .
V gene: TRBV5-8
D gene: .
CDR3 protein: CASRRVSGYTF
CDR3 DNA: TGTGCCAGCAGGAGGGTTAGCGGCTACACCTTC

J gene: TRBJ1-4
clone size: .
V gene: TRBV29-1
D gene: TRBD1
CDR3 protein: CSVEEGKGASTNEKLFF
CDR3 DNA: TGCAGCGTTGAAGAGGGCAAGGGGGCCTCAACTAATGAAAAACTGTTTTTT

J gene: TRBJ1-5
clone size: .
V gene: TRBV27
D gene: .
CDR3 protein: CASVPRGSTAGQPQHF
CDR3 DNA: TGTGCCAGCGTCCCACGGGGGTCAACGGCCGGTCAGCCCCAGCATTTT

J gene: TRBJ2-7
clone size: .
V gene: TRBV28
D gene: .
CDR3 protein: CASSDPAGASSYEQYF
CDR3 DNA: TGTGCCAGCAGTGACCCTGCCGGGGCGAGCTCCTACGAGCAGTACTTC